A selection of T cell receptor beta chains follows, all from one sample in a study of T cells after yellow fever vaccination. TCRdb used MiXCR to reprocess the 5' RACE reads, holding one entry per CDR3 protein. The data contain 600,000 to 750,000 distinct CDR3 sequences, 9% to 15% of them singletons. This sample comprised PBMCs, obtained on the day of the yellow fever booster vaccination. The receptor set was obtained from a man aged 30 to 39 who received the YFV17D yellow fever vaccine. Both conserved end residues are part of each CDR3. D genes are given only for firm matches. Size values are once, few and many counts, or a class for expanded clones, and some rows have none.

>TRBJ2-7|-|many|TRBV21-1
TGTGCCAGCAGCAAGATGACTAGCCGGAGGCAGTACTTC
CASSKMTSRRQYF
>TRBJ2-7|TRBD1|-|TRBV19
TGTGCCAGTGGGGGACAGCCTACCTACGAGCAGTACTTC
CASGGQPTYEQYF
>TRBJ2-1|-|few|TRBV20-1
TGCAGTGCTAGTAAGGACTCCGGAATCGGGCAGTTCTTC
CSASKDSGIGQFF
>TRBJ1-1|TRBD1|-|TRBV3-1
TGTGCCTCCAGCCAAGGGGGCTGGGTGAACACTGAAGCTTTCTTT
CASSQGGWVNTEAFF
>TRBJ1-2|TRBD1|-|TRBV28
TGTGCCAGCAGTCTCGGGACAGAGAAAAGCTACACCTTC
CASSLGTEKSYTF
>TRBJ2-3|TRBD2|-|TRBV29-1
TGCAGCGTTGAAGATGGGATAGCGGGAGGGGGGACAGATACGCAGTATTTT
CSVEDGIAGGGTDTQYF
>TRBJ2-5|TRBD1|few|TRBV20-1
TGCAGTGCTTTTTCGACAGGGATGGAGACCCAGTACTTC
CSAFSTGMETQYF
>TRBJ2-7|TRBD2|few|TRBV3-1
TGTGCCAGCAGCCCCGGGACTAGCGGGAGAGGTGGGCAGTACTTC
CASSPGTSGRGGQYF
>TRBJ2-5|-|-|TRBV7-2
TGTGCCAGCAGCTTGGGATTTATATTGGGAGCGGCCCAGTACTTC
CASSLGFILGAAQYF
>TRBJ2-1|-|many|TRBV12-3/TRBV12-4
TGTGCCAGCAGTTTCGGGCGGGTTTACAATGAGCAGTTCTTC
CASSFGRVYNEQFF
>TRBJ1-5|-|few|TRBV10-2
TGCGCCAGCAGTGAGTCGAGGGGGAATCAGCCCCAGCATTTT
CASSESRGNQPQHF
>TRBJ2-2|-|few|TRBV6-4
TGTGCCAGCAGATACCAAGATGATCTCACCGGGGAGCTGTTTTTT
CASRYQDDLTGELFF
>TRBJ1-4|TRBD1|-|TRBV20-1
TGCAGTGCGAGGTCGGGACAGGGGGATGAAAAACTGTTTTTT
CSARSGQGDEKLFF
>TRBJ2-2|-|-|TRBV7-9
TGTGCCAGCAGGCCGGTGCTCGGGACCGGGGAGCTGTTTTTT
CASRPVLGTGELFF
>TRBJ1-5|-|many|TRBV7-6
TGTGCCAGCAGCTTACCTAGCCAGCCCCAGCATTTT
CASSLPSQPQHF
>TRBJ2-1|TRBD2|few|TRBV7-6
TGTGCCAGCAGCAAGCGGACTAGCGGGGGTTCCTACAATGAGCAGTTCTTC
CASSKRTSGGSYNEQFF
>TRBJ2-2|TRBD2|-|TRBV13
TGTGCCTGCTGTTTAGGGGCGGGAGCGGGAGCTGGGACCGGGGAGCTGTTTTTT
CACCLGAGAGAGTGELFF
>TRBJ2-1|-|-|TRBV5-6
TGTGCCAGCAGCGCCGGACCCGCCGCCGGGCCGGGGTTCTTC
CASSAGPAAGPGFF
>TRBJ2-3|-|few|TRBV24-1
TGTGCCACCAGTGACGGAACAGGGAAAGGGCCGGATACGCAGTATTTT
CATSDGTGKGPDTQYF
>TRBJ1-1|TRBD1|-|TRBV10-3
TGTGCCATCAGTGAGGCCAGGGGGCCCGCGGACACTGAAGCTTTCTTT
CAISEARGPADTEAFF
>TRBJ2-1|TRBD2|-|TRBV10-3
TGTGCCATCAGTGAACCGGGCGGGAGTTCCTACAATGAGCAGTTCTTC
CAISEPGGSSYNEQFF
>TRBJ2-7|-|few|TRBV7-2
TGTGCCAGCACCCCACCAGGTGTCCACGAGCAGTACTTC
CASTPPGVHEQYF
>TRBJ2-1|-|-|TRBV12-3/TRBV12-4
TGTGCCAGCAGTTTAGCGCTGGAGTTTAATGAGCAGTTCTTC
CASSLALEFNEQFF
>TRBJ2-1|TRBD2|-|TRBV7-2
TGTGCCAGCAGCGTGAGGACTAGCGGATACAATGAGCAGTTCTTC
CASSVRTSGYNEQFF
>TRBJ2-1|-|few|TRBV20-1
TGCAGTGCTAGCTCGGGGCGGCCCTTCTACAATGAGCAGTTCTTC
CSASSGRPFYNEQFF
>TRBJ2-7|TRBD1|-|TRBV19
TGTGCCAGTAGTATGGGGACAGACCCCTACGAGCAGTACTTC
CASSMGTDPYEQYF
>TRBJ2-2|TRBD2|few|TRBV6-7
TGTGCCAGCAGTTACACGGGACTAGAAACCGGGGAGCTGTTTTTT
CASSYTGLETGELFF
>TRBJ2-1|-|-|TRBV7-2
TGTGCCAGCAGCTTAGTGTTGGCTAACAATGAGCAGTTCTTC
CASSLVLANNEQFF
>TRBJ1-5|TRBD1|-|TRBV20-1
TGCAGTGCTCGCCCGGGACAGTACAATCAGCCCCAGCATTTT
CSARPGQYNQPQHF
>TRBJ1-2|TRBD1|-|TRBV29-1
TGCAGCGCTGGGGACAGTTATGGCTACACCTTC
CSAGDSYGYTF
>TRBJ2-2|-|few|TRBV20-1
TGCAGTGCTAACGGGTTAGCGGACACCGGGGAGCTGTTTTTT
CSANGLADTGELFF
>TRBJ2-7|TRBD2|few|TRBV7-9
TGTGCCAGCAGTGGACTAGCGGGAGAGGGAGGATCCTACGAGCAGTACTTC
CASSGLAGEGGSYEQYF
>TRBJ2-7|-|few|TRBV5-1
TGCGCCAGCAGCTTGGAGGGGTCCAGGAGAAGTGAGCAGTACTTC
CASSLEGSRRSEQYF
>TRBJ2-4|-|-|TRBV18
TGTGCCAGCTCACCATTCGAGGGAGCCAAAAACATTCAGTACTTC
CASSPFEGAKNIQYF
>TRBJ2-7|-|many|TRBV2
TGTGCCAGCAAGGCGCAGGGATCACTCAACTACGAGCAGTACTTC
CASKAQGSLNYEQYF
>TRBJ1-1|-|once|TRBV2
TGTGCCAGCAGTGATAATTCAGTACAGGGTGTGTCGACTTTCTTT
CASSDNSVQGVSTFF
>TRBJ2-1|-|-|TRBV30
TGTGCCCGGTCAGGGACGGGAGTAAATGAGCAGTTCTTC
CARSGTGVNEQFF
>TRBJ1-4|-|few|TRBV3-1
TGTGCCAGCAGCCAAGTCCACAGGGTAAATGAAAAACTGTTTTTT
CASSQVHRVNEKLFF
>TRBJ2-2|-|-|TRBV20-1
TGCAGTGTAAGGGCGGACACCGGGGAGCTGTTTTTT
CSVRADTGELFF
>TRBJ2-5|TRBD2|-|TRBV11-1
TGTGCCAGCAGCTCCACTCCTAGCGGGAGGGCCAGGGGCGTAGAGACCCAGTACTTC
CASSSTPSGRARGVETQYF
>TRBJ1-5|-|many|TRBV20-1
TGCAGTGCTAAAGTTATGGGGACGGAGAGCAATCAGCCCCAGCATTTT
CSAKVMGTESNQPQHF
>TRBJ2-1|TRBD2|-|TRBV20-1
TGCAGTGCCCCCCGGCTAGCGGGAGGGCGTTACAATGAGCAGTTCTTC
CSAPRLAGGRYNEQFF
>TRBJ2-7|TRBD2|few|TRBV7-2
TGTGCCAGCAGCCGACTAGCGGGAGGGCTCTCCTACGAGCAGTACTTC
CASSRLAGGLSYEQYF
>TRBJ2-3|-|-|TRBV11-3
TGTGCCAGCAGCTTAGAAAGCGACGATACGCAGTATTTT
CASSLESDDTQYF
>TRBJ2-3|-|many|TRBV29-1
TGCAGCGTTGCCTTGGGGACAGATACGCAGTATTTT
CSVALGTDTQYF